This T cell receptor beta chain was identified in a study of blood T cells in healthy people across ages. Turning to this clonotype: Antigen: not known.

Study results and caveats: Across the age range, TCR beta diversity per million T cells fell in a roughly linear way.

Then a second PCR, running roughly 7 to 11 cycles, was carried out with a sample-barcoded 5' primer and a J-beta primer mix. TCRdb reprocessed the 5' RACE reads with MiXCR, giving one entry per CDR3 protein. The sample shows just over 800,000 distinct CDR3 sequences, 55% to 65% of them seen only once. The sequence derives from a man between 25 and 39 years old in good health. Material for sequencing was blood.

The CDR3 coding sequence is TGTGCCAGCAGCCTTGTGCCTAGCGGGGGCACAGATACGCAGTATTTT. It is translated as CASSLVPSGGTDTQYF. The V call is TRBV7-2, the J call TRBJ2-3; TRBD2 agrees at 9 bases. Losses at the gene ends were 5 bases for V and 1 base for J; bases not matched to a gene: 7. The CDR3 length is 16 residues. Germline CDR1 is SGHTA and CDR2 is FQGNSA.